Sequencing of this TCR beta chain was carried out in a study of blood T cell repertoires in COVID-19. In the study overall: The analysed material was cDNA or gDNA that came from T cells, B-cell-depleted T cells, or PBMCs.

How the authors handled the data: Reference gene primers were amplified, and this amplification served to estimate nucleated cell counts. Clones were sequenced by immunoSEQ multiplex PCR, and TCRdb holds only the in-frame ones, with some missing. D and trimming come from the DNA, and the V and J calls and clone size come from that table. The table lists around 130,000 clones, around 86% of them singletons. This clone was seen only once. This TCR came from a woman aged 45-59 years who had recovered from COVID-19. The sample taken for sequencing was peripheral blood.

CDR3 sequence (DNA): TGTGCCAGCAGCTTCCAACAGGGCCGGGAGACCCAGTACTTC. Amino acids: CASSFQQGRETQYF. The rearrangement joins TRBV7-9 to TRBJ2-5; a possible D gene is TRBD1 (6 bases). This CDR3 has 14 residues. Trimming removed 3 bases at V and 5 bases at J, with 13 bases between. Germline V gene data show CDR1 as SEHNR and CDR2 as FQNEAQ (reference sequence).